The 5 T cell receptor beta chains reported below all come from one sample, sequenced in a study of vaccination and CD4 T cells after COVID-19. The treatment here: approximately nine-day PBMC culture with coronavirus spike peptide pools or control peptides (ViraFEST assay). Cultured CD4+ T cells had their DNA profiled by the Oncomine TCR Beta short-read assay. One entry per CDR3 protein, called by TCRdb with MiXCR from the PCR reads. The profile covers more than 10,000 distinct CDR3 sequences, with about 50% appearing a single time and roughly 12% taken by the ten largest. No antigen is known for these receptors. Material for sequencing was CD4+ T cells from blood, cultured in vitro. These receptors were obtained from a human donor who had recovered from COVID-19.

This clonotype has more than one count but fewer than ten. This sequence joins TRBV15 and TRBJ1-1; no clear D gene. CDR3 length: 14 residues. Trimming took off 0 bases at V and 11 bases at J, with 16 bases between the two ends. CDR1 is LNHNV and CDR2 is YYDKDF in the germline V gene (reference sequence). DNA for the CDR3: TGTGCCACCAGCAGAGATGCTGGTGGGGTGGGCGCTTTCTTT. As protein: CATSRDAGGVGAFF.

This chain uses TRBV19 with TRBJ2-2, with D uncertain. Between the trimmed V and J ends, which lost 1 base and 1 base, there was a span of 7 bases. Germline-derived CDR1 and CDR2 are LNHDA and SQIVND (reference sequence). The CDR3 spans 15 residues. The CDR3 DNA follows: TGTGCCAGTAGTATAGGCAACAGGAACACCGGGGAGCTGTTTTTT. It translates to CASSIGNRNTGELFF.

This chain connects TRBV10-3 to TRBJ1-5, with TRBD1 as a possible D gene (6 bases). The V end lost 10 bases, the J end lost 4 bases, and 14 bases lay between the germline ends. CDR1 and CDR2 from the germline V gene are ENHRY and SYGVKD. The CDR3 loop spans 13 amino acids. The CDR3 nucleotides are TGTGCCACTAGCCCCGACAGGAATCAGCCCCAGCATTTT. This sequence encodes CATSPDRNQPQHF.

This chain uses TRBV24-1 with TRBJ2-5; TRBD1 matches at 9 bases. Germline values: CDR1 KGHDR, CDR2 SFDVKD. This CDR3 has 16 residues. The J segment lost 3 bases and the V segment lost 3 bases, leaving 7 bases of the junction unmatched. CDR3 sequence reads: CATSDPPGTGKETQYF. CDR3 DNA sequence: TGTGCCACCAGTGATCCCCCCGGGACAGGGAAAGAGACCCAGTACTTC.

CDR3 amino acids: CASSPEVPGETQYF. For the CDR3, the DNA is TGTGCCAGCTCACCTGAGGTACCGGGAGAGACCCAGTACTTC. This sequence joins TRBV18 and TRBJ2-5, with D uncertain. This CDR3 region has 14 residues. V shed 3 bases and J shed 4 bases, with 12 bases lying between them. Germline V gene data show CDR1 as KGHSH and CDR2 as LQKENI.